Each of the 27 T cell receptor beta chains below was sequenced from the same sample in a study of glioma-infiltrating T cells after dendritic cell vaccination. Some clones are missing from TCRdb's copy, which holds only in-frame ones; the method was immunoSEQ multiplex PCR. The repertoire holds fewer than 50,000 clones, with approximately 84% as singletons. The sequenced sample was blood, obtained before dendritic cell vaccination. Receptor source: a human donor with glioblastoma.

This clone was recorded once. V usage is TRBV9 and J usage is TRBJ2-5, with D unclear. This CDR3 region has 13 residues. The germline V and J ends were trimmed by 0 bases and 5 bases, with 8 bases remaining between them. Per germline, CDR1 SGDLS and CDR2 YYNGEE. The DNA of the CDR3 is TGTGCCAGCAGCGTAGACATTATGGAGACCCAGTACTTC. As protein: CASSVDIMETQYF.

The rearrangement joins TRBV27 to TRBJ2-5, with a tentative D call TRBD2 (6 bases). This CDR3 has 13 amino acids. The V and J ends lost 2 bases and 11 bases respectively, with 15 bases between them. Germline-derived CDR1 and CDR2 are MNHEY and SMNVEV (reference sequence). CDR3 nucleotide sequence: TGTGCCAGCAGTTTAGTCCTCGGGGGAGAGCAGTACTTC. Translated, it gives CASSLVLGGEQYF.

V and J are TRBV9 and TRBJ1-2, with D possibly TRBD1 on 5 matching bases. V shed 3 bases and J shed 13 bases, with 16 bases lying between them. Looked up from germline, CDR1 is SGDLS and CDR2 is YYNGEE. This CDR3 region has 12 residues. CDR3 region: CASSGGGGALTF. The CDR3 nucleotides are TGTGCCAGCAGCGGCGGGGGGGGAGCGCTCACCTTC.

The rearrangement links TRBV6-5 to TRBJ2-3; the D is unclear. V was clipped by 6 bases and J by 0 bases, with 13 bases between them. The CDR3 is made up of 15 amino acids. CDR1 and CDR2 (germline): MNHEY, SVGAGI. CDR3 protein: CASRATYSSTDTQYF. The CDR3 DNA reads TGTGCCAGCAGGGCGACTTATTCTAGCACAGATACGCAGTATTTT.

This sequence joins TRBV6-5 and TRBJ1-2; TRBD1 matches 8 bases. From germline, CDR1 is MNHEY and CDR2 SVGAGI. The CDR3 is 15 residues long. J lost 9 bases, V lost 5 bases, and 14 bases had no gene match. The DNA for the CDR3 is TGTGCCAGCAGTCTTACACCACAGGGGGTATTAAGCTACACCTTC. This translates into CASSLTPQGVLSYTF.

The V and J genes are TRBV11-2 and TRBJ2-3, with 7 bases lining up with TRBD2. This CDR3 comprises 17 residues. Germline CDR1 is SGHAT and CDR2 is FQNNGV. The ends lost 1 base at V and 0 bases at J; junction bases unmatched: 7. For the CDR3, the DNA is TGTGCCAGCAGCTTAGCGGGGGGTTATACTAGCACAGATACGCAGTATTTT. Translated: CASSLAGGYTSTDTQYF.

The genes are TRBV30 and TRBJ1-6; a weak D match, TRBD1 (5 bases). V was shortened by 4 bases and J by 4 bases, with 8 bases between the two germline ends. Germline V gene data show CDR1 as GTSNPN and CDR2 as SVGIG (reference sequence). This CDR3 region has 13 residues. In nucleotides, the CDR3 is TGTGCCTGGACCGACAGATATAATTCACCCCTCCACTTT. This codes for CAWTDRYNSPLHF. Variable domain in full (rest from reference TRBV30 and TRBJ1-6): SQTIHQWPATLVQPVGSPLSLECTVEGTSNPNLYWYRQAAGRGLQLLFYSVGIGQISSEVPQNLSASRPQDRQFILSSKKLLLSDSGFYLCAWTDRYNSPLHFGNGTRLTVT.

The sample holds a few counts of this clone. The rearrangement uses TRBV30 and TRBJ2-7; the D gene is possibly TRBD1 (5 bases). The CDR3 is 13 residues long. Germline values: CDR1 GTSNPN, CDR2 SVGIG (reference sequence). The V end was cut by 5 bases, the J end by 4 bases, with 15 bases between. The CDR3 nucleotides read TGTGCCTGGGACAGTTCCCTAAATTACGAGCAGTACTTC. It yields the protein CAWDSSLNYEQYF.

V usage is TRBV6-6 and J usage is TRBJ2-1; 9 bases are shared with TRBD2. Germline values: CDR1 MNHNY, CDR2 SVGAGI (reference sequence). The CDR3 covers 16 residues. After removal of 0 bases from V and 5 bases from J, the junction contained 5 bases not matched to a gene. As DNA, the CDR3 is TGTGCCAGCAGTTACTCGTCTAGCGGGGCCAACAATGAGCAGTTCTTC. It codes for CASSYSSSGANNEQFF.

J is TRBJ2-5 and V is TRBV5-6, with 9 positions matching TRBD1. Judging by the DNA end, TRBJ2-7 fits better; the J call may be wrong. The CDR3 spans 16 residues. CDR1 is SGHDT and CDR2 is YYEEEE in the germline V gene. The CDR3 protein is CASSLKPGQGGYEQYF. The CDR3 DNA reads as TGTGCCAGCAGTCTAAAACCGGGACAGGGAGGGTACGAGCAGTACTTC.

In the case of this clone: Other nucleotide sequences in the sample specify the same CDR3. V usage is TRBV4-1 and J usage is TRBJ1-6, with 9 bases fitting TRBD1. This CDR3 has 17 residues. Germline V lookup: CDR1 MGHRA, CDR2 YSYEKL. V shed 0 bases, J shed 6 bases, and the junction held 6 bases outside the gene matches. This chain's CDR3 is CASSQDGDRVGNSPLHF. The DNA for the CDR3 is TGCGCCAGCAGCCAAGATGGGGACAGGGTCGGTAATTCACCCCTCCACTTT.

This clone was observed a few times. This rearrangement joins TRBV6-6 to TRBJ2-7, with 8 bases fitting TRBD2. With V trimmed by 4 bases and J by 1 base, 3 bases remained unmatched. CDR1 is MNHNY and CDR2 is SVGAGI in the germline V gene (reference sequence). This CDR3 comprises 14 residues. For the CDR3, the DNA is TGTGCCAGCAGTTCGACTAGCGCGTCCTACGAGCAGTACTTC. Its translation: CASSSTSASYEQYF.

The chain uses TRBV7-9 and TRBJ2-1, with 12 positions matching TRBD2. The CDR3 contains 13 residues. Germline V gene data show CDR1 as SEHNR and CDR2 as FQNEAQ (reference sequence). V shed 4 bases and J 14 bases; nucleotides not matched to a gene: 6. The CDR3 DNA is TGTGCCAGCAGCTCCCTAGCGGGGGGGCATGAGTTCTTC. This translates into CASSSLAGGHEFF.

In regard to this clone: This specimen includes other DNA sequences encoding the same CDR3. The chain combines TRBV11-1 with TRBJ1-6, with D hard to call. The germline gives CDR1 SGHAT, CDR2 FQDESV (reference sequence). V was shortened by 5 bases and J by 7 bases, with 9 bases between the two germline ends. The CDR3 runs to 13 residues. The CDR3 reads CASSVGRNSPLHF. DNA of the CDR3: TGTGCCAGCAGCGTAGGGAGAAATTCACCCCTCCACTTT. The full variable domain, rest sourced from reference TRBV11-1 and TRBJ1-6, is EAEVAQSPRYKITEKSQAVAFWCDPISGHATLYWYRQILGQGPELLVQFQDESVVDDSQLPKDRFSAERLKGVDSTLKIQPAELGDSAMYLCASSVGRNSPLHFGNGTRLTVT.

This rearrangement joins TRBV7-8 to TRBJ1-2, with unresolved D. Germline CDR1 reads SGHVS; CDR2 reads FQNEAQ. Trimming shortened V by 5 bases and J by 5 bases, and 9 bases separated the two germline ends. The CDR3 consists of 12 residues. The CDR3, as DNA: TGTGCCAGCAGCGAGTCTCTTTATGGCTACACCTTC. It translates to CASSESLYGYTF.

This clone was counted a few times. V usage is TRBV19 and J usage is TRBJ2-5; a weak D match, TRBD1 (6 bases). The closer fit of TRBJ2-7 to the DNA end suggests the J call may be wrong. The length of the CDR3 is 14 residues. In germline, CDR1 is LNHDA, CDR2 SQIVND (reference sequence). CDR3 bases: TGTGCCAGTAGTCTGGGACACGGCCCCTACGAGCAGTACTTC. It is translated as CASSLGHGPYEQYF.

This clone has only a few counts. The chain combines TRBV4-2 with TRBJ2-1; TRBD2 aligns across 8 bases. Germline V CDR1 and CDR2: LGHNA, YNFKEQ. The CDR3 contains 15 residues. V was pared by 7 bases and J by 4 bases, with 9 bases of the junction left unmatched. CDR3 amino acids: CASTRGGGAYNEQFF. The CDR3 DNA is TGTGCCAGCACCCGGGGGGGCGGGGCATACAATGAGCAGTTCTTC.

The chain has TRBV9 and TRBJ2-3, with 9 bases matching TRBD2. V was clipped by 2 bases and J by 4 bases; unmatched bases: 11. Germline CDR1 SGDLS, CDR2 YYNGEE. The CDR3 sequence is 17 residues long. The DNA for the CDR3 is TGTGCCAGCAGCGTCGGTAGCGGGGGAATGAACGCAGATACGCAGTATTTT. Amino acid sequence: CASSVGSGGMNADTQYF.

The CDR3 protein is CASSDRDRSYEQYF. The CDR3 DNA reads as TGTGCCAGCAGCGACCGGGACAGGTCCTACGAGCAGTACTTC. V usage is TRBV27 and J usage is TRBJ2-7; 8 bases line up with TRBD1. Germline V gene lookup returns CDR1 MNHEY and CDR2 SMNVEV (reference sequence). V trimming: 6 bases; J trimming: 1 base; junction bases outside the gene matches: 5. This CDR3 comprises 14 residues.

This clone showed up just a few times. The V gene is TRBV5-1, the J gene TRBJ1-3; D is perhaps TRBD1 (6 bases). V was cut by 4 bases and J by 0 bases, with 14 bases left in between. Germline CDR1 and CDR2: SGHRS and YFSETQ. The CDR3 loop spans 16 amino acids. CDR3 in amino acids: CASSPGGLGSGNTIYF. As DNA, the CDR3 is TGCGCCAGCAGCCCGGGGGGCCTGGGCTCTGGAAACACCATATATTTT.

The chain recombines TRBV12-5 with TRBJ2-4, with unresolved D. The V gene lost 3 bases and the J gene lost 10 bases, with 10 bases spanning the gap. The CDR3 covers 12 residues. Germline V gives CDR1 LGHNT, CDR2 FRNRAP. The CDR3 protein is CASGFGGTIQYF. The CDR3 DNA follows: TGTGCTAGTGGTTTCGGCGGAACAATTCAGTACTTC. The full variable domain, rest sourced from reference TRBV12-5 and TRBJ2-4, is DARVTQTPRHKVTEMGQEVTMRCQPILGHNTVFWYRQTMMQGLELLAYFRNRAPLDDSGMPKDRFSAEMPDATLATLKIQPSEPRDSAVYFCASGFGGTIQYFGAGTRLSVL.

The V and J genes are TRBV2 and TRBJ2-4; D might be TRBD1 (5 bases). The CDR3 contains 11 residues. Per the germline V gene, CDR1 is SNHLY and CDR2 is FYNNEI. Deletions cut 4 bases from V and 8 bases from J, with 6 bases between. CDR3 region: CASSAQDIQYF. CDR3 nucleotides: TGTGCCAGCAGTGCACAGGACATTCAGTACTTC.

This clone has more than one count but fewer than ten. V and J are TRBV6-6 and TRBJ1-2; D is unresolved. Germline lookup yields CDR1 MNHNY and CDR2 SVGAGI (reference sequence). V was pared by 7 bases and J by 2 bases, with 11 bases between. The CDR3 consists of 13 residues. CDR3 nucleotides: TGTGCCAGCAACCAGTTATCGAACTATGGCTACACCTTC. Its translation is CASNQLSNYGYTF.

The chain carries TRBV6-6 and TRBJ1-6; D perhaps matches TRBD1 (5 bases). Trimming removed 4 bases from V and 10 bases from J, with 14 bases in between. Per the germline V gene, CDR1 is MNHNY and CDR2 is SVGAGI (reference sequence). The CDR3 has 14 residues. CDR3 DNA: TGTGCCAGCAGTTCGCCGGGGGTTAGATCACCCCTCCACTTT. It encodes CASSSPGVRSPLHF.

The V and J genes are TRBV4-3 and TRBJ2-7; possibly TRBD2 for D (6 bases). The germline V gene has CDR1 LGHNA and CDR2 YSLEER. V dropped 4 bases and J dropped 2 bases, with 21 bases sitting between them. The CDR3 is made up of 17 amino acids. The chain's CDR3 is CASSPYYIADATYEQYF. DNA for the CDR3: TGCGCCAGCAGCCCATACTACATAGCGGACGCTACCTACGAGCAGTACTTC.

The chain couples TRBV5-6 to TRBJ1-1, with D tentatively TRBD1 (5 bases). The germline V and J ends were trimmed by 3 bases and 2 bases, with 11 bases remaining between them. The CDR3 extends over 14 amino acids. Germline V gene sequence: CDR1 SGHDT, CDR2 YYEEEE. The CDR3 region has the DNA TGTGCCAGCAGCTCTGGACACTTTAACACTGAAGCTTTCTTT. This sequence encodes CASSSGHFNTEAFF. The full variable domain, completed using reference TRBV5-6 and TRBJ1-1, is DAGVTQSPTHLIKTRGQQVTLRCSPKSGHDTVSWYQQALGQGPQFIFQYYEEEERQRGNFPDRFSGHQFPNYSSELNVNALLLGDSALYLCASSSGHFNTEAFFGQGTRLTVV.

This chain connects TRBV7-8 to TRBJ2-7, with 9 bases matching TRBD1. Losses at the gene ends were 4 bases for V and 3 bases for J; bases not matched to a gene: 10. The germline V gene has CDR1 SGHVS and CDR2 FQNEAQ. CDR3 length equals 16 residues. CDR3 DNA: TGTGCCAGCAGCTCCCAGGGACAGGGAGATTTCTACGAGCAGTACTTC. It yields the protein CASSSQGQGDFYEQYF.